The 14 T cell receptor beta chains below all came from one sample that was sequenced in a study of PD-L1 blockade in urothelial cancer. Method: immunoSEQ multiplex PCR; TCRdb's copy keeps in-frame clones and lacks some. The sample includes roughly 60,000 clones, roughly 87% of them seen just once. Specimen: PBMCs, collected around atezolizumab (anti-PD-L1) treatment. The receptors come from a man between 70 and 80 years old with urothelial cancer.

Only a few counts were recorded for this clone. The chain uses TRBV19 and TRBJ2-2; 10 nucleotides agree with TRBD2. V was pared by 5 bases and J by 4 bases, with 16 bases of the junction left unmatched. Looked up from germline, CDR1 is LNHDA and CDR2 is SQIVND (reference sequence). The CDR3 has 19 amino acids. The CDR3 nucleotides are TGTGCCAGTAGTCTGGGGCGCGGACTAGCGGAGTGGAGCACCGGGGAGCTGTTTTTT. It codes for CASSLGRGLAEWSTGELFF.

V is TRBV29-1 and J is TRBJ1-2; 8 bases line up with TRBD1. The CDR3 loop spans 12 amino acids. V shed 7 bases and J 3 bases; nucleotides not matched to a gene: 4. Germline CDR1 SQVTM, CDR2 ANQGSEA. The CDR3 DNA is TGCAGCGCAGGACAGGGTGACTATGGCTACACCTTC. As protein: CSAGQGDYGYTF.

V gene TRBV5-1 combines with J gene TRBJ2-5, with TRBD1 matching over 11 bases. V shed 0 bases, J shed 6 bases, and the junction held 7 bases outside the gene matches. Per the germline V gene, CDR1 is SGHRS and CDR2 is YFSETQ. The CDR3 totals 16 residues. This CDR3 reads CASSLDGQGARKTQYF. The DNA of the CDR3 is TGCGCCAGCAGCTTGGATGGACAGGGGGCGAGGAAGACCCAGTACTTC.

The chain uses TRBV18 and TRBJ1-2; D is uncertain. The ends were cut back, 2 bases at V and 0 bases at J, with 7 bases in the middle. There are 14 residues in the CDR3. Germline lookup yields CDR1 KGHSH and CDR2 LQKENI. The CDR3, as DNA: TGTGCCAGCTCACCAGCGGGAGCTAACTATGGCTACACCTTC. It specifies CASSPAGANYGYTF.

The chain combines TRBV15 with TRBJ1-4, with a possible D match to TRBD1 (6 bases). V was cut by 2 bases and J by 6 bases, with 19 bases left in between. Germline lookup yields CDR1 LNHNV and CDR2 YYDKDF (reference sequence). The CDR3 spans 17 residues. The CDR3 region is CATSRSRGGGLDEKLFF. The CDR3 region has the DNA TGTGCCACCAGCAGATCAAGGGGAGGGGGTTTGGATGAAAAACTGTTTTTT.

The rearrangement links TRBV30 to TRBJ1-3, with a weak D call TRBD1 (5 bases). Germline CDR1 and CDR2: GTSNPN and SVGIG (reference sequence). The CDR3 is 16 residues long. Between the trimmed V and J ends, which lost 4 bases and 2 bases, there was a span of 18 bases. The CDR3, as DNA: TGTGCCTGGACCGACCCCGGGGGGATAGCTGGAAACACCATATATTTT. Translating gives CAWTDPGGIAGNTIYF.

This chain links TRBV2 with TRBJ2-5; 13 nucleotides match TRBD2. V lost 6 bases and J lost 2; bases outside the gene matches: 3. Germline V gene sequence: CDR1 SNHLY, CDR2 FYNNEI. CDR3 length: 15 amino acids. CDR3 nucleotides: TGTGCCAGCAGGAAGGGACTAGCGGGACAAGAGACCCAGTACTTC. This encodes CASRKGLAGQETQYF.

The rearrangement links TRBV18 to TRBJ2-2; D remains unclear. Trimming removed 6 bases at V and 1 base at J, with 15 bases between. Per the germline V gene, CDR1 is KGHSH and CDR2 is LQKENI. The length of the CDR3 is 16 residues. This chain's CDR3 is CASSPNVAMNTGELFF. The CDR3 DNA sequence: TGTGCCAGCTCCCCGAACGTAGCCATGAACACCGGGGAGCTGTTTTTT.

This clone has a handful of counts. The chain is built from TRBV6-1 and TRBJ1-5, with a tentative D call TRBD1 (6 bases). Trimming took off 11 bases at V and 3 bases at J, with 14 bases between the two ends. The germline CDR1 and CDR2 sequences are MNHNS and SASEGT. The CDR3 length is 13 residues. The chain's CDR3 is CASQQGFNQPQHF. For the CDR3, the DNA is TGTGCCTCCCAACAGGGCTTCAATCAGCCCCAGCATTTT.

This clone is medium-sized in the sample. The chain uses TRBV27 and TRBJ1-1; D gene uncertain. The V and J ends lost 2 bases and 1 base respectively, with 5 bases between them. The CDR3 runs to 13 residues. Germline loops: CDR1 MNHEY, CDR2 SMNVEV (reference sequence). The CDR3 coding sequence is TGTGCCAGCAGTTTAGAGAGGAACACTGAAGCTTTCTTT. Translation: CASSLERNTEAFF.

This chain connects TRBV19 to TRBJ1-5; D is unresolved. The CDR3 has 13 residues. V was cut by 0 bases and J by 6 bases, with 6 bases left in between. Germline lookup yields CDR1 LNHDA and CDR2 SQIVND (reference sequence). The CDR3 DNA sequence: TGTGCCAGTAGTATAGAGGTGCGTCAGCCCCAGCATTTT. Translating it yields CASSIEVRQPQHF.

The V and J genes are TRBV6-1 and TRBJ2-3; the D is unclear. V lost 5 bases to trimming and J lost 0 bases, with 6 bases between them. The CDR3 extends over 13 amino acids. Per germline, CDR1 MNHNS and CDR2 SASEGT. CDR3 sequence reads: CASSLPSTDTQYF. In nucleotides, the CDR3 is TGTGCCAGCAGTCTCCCTAGCACAGATACGCAGTATTTT.

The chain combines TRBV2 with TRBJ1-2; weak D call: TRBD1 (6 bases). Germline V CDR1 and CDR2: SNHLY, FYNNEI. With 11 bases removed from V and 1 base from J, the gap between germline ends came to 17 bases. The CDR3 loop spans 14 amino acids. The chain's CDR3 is CASLGGLINYGYTF. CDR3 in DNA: TGTGCCTCACTGGGGGGGCTTATTAACTATGGCTACACCTTC. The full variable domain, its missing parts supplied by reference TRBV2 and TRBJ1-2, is EPEVTQTPSHQVTQMGQEVILRCVPISNHLYFYWYRQILGQKVEFLVSFYNNEISEKSEIFDDQFSVERPDGSNFTLKIRSTKLEDSAMYFCASLGGLINYGYTFGSGTRLTVV.

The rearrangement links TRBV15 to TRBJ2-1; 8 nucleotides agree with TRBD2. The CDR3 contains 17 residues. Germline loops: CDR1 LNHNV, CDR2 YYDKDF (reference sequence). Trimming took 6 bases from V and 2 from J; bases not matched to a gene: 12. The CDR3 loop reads CATRWERAGVAYNEQFF. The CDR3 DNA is TGTGCCACCAGGTGGGAGCGAGCGGGGGTTGCCTACAATGAGCAGTTCTTC. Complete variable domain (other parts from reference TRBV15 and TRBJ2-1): DAMVIQNPRYQVTQFGKPVTLSCSQTLNHNVMYWYQQKSSQAPKLLFHYYDKDFNNEADTPDNFQSRRPNTSFCFLDIRSPGLGDTAMYLCATRWERAGVAYNEQFFGPGTRLTVL.